The present entry profiles one TCR gamma chain with its context. Its antigen is as yet unknown. The source of the sample is a study of Vδ1+ human thymocytes. The germline V gene has CDR1 VTNTFY and CDR2 YDVSTARD (reference sequence). Losses at the gene ends were 0 bases for V and 6 bases for J; bases not matched to a gene: 8. This CDR3 region has 14 residues. RNA was extracted from the cells and then reverse transcribed. The CDR3 regions were amplified by multiplex PCR from V-gene primers to a constant-region primer. TCRdb re-called clones from the multiplex PCR reads via CATT. Of several thousand gamma-chain clones listed, 42% are singletons. Study-wide findings and caveats: In the thymus, TRG and TRD repertoires looked highly polyclonal with Gaussian CDR3 lengths.

This TCR derives from a boy in the first two years of life who had congenital heart surgery. This rearrangement joins TRGV3 to TRGJ1 or TRGJ2. The J gene, not given by TCRdb, was assigned here from a germline match of the nucleotide sequence. The sample was Vdelta1+ gamma-delta thymocytes from the thymus. As for subset: FACS-sorted CD3+ TCRalphabeta- TCRVdelta1+ TCRVdelta2- thymocytes. The CDR3 loop reads CATWDRREIYKKLF. The CDR3 nucleotides read TGTGCCACCTGGGACAGGCGGGAGATTTATAAGAAACTCTTT.